This T cell receptor (beta chain) was sequenced for a study of T cells in Graves' hyperthyroidism and ophthalmopathy. CDR3 length: 13 amino acids. Trimming removed 5 bases at V and 1 base at J, with 9 bases between. The germline V gene has CDR1 GTSNPN and CDR2 SVGIG (reference sequence). The TCR beta CDR3 regions underwent amplification using RNA transcripts as the source. HTBI primers were employed in a first-round RT-PCR of the TCR CDR3. TCRdb redid the calling of the multiplex PCR reads with MiXCR, one entry per CDR3 protein. This sample has 350,000 to 400,000 distinct CDR3 sequences, with more than 13% found just once. Ten or more counts support this clonotype.

The J gene is TRBJ2-1, the V gene TRBV30, with D unresolved. The receptor was isolated from a woman in her 30s with Graves' hyperthyroidism. Sequencing was done on a sample of blood. The CDR3 DNA reads as TGTGCCTGGGATAGAGGATCCTACAATGAGCAGTTCTTC. Translated: CAWDRGSYNEQFF.